This TCR beta chain derives from a study of T cells in Graves' hyperthyroidism and ophthalmopathy. Notes on the study in general: Researchers found most expanded thyroid clonotypes above 0.001 in blood as well.

There are 14 residues in the CDR3. CDR1 GTSNPN and CDR2 SVGIG come from the germline V gene (reference sequence). V lost 8 bases to trimming and J lost 0 bases, with 14 bases between them. The table lists this clonotype with a few counts. Its specificity is unknown. Patients aged 18 to 65 had newly diagnosed hyperthyroidism lasting under 2 months. Amplified regions were TCR beta CDR3 sequences from RNA transcripts. A set of HTBI primers served as the primers for a first-round RT-PCR of the TCR CDR3. A single record per CDR3 protein comes from TCRdb applying MiXCR to the multiplex PCR reads. The sample contains about 700,000 distinct CDR3 sequences, approximately 15% of which appear only once.

The source is a young woman with Graves' hyperthyroidism. The chain is built from TRBV30 and TRBJ1-5, with D possibly matching TRBD1 (5 bases). The sequenced sample consisted of blood. The CDR3 DNA is TGTGCCAGTAGTATTGGGGCTAGCAATCAGCCCCAGCATTTT. Amino acid sequence: CASSIGASNQPQHF.